This TCR beta chain was retrieved from a study of shared clonotypes between healthy human individuals. As for the study in general: Three plates each covered CD4 naive and memory; CD8 naive two, CD8 memory one.

The V gene's germline CDR1 is SEHNR and CDR2 FQNEAQ (reference sequence). The CDR3 extends over 11 amino acids. The V gene end was trimmed by 11 bases and the J gene end by 3 bases; junction bases not matched to a gene: 4. Sequencing was performed with immunoSEQ multiplex PCR; in TCRdb, only in-frame clones are kept and a portion is missing. The table shows around 980,000 clones, with about four fifths occurring only once. This TCR was sampled from a man aged 18 to 30 in good health. Some clones in this sample may be carry-over from other donors' samples. Sequencing was performed on memory CD4+ T cells from PBMCs. Subset noted: CD45RA-negative fraction. The rearrangement uses TRBV7-9 and TRBJ2-7; the match to TRBD1 covers 7 bases. For the CDR3, the DNA is TGTGCCGCCGGGACAGACTACGAGCAGTACTTC. Protein product: CAAGTDYEQYF.